The 5 T cell receptor beta chains below come from one sample, sequenced in a study of graft-versus-host responses after intestinal transplantation. Their antigens remain unidentified. Libraries were prepared by immunoSEQ multiplex PCR; TCRdb keeps only in-frame clonotypes and omits some of them. The table lists 90,000 to 120,000 clones, roughly 87% of them singletons, with about 0.75% in the top ten. Sequencing was performed on unstimulated CD4+ T cells sorted from spleen or lymph node cells, taken before transplant. The receptors shown here come from a human donor who was the organ donor for an intestinal transplant.

The V gene is TRBV4-1, the J gene TRBJ2-5; no firm D call. Trimming left V 3 bases short and J 4 bases short, with 9 bases between. Germline CDR1 MGHRA, CDR2 YSYEKL. The CDR3 length is 13 residues. CDR3 protein: CASSQIFRETQYF. The CDR3, as DNA: TGCGCCAGCAGCCAGATTTTCCGAGAGACCCAGTACTTC.

The CDR3 coding sequence is TGTGCCAGCACCAAGGGACTAGCGGGAGTACAGGAGTACTTC. The encoded protein is CASTKGLAGVQEYF. The V call is TRBV6-5, the J call TRBJ2-5; TRBD2 matches 14 bases. J was trimmed by 12 bases and V by 7 bases; bases with no gene match: 10. The germline CDR1 and CDR2 sequences are MNHEY and SVGAGI. The CDR3 runs 14 residues.

The chain couples TRBV6-1 to TRBJ1-6; D gene uncertain. The V gene's germline CDR1 is MNHNS and CDR2 SASEGT. This CDR3 comprises 13 residues. The ends were cut back, 1 base at V and 8 bases at J, with 6 bases in the middle. DNA for the CDR3: TGTGCCAGCAGTGAAGGGAGGTATTCACCCCTCCACTTT. Its protein product is CASSEGRYSPLHF.

The V gene is TRBV5-4, the J gene TRBJ2-7; D not certain. CDR1 SGHNT and CDR2 YYREEE come from the germline V gene (reference sequence). The CDR3 has 12 amino acids. The V end was cut by 2 bases, the J end by 0 bases, with 3 bases between. The CDR3 bases are TGTGCCAGCAGCTTTAACTCCTACGAGCAGTACTTC. This codes for CASSFNSYEQYF. The full variable domain, completed using reference TRBV5-4 and TRBJ2-7, is ETGVTQSPTHLIKTRGQQVTLRCSSQSGHNTVSWYQQALGQGPQFIFQYYREEENGRGNFPPRFSGLQFPNYSSELNVNALELDDSALYLCASSFNSYEQYFGPGTRLTVT.

This chain joins TRBV2 and TRBJ2-3; 9 nucleotides align to TRBD2. The CDR3 is made up of 14 amino acids. V was pared by 4 bases and J by 6 bases, with 5 bases of the junction left unmatched. Germline values: CDR1 SNHLY, CDR2 FYNNEI. The CDR3 sequence is CASSGLAVRDTQYF. CDR3 DNA: TGTGCCAGCAGTGGACTAGCGGTACGGGATACGCAGTATTTT.